This T cell receptor (beta chain) stems from a study of blood T cells in healthy people across ages. Study-wide points: Expanded clonotype shifts may have been confounded, as the donors had an unknown CMV status. PBMCs went unsorted, and a conclusive naive versus antigen-experienced comparison was therefore prevented.

Remarks on this clonotype: Antigen: not known.

For every donor, a draw yielded 9.5 to 10 milliliters of peripheral blood. Next came a second PCR, run for about 6 to 12 cycles, which used a sample-barcoded 5' primer along with a J-beta primer mix. The study obtained at least 2.5 million CDR3-containing paired-end reads from every sample. In TCRdb, the 5' RACE reads were re-called with MiXCR into one record per CDR3 protein. This table has fewer than 1.5 million distinct CDR3 sequences, 40% to 50% appearing once. This CDR3 has 11 residues. Germline-derived CDR1 and CDR2 are MNHEY and SMNVEV (reference sequence). The V gene lost 6 bases and the J gene lost 15 bases, with 15 bases spanning the gap.

The sample taken for sequencing was blood. The V and J genes are TRBV27 and TRBJ1-5; D is perhaps TRBD1 (5 bases). The receptor was derived from a woman aged 18-29 years in good health. CDR3 sequence (DNA): TGTGCCAGCAGGAGGGACGGCGGTTGGCATTTT. Amino acid sequence: CASRRDGGWHF.